Listed below are T cell receptor beta chains from one sample, sequenced in a study of shared clonotypes between healthy human individuals. Produced via immunoSEQ multiplex PCR; TCRdb's table is partial and in-frame only. The repertoire holds roughly 1,100,000 clones, with about 75% as singletons. Sequences were obtained from memory CD4+ T cells sorted from blood. Receptor source: a man aged 18 to 30 in good health. Both conserved end residues are part of each CDR3. A D gene is named only where the DNA matches it firmly. Size is stated for part of the rows, as once, few or many counts, or as a class when the clone is expanded.

abundance	d_gene	v_gene	j_gene	CDR3aa	CDR3nt
once	NA	TRBV6-5	TRBJ1-2	CAALRGNYGYTF	TGTGCCGCCCTGAGGGGTAACTATGGCTACACCTTC
NA	NA	TRBV10-3	TRBJ2-7	CAIGYEQYF	TGTGCCATCGGCTACGAGCAGTACTTC
NA	NA	TRBV2	TRBJ1-1	CASMVDGYSNTEAFF	TGTGCCAGCATGGTGGACGGATATTCGAACACTGAAGCTTTCTTT
NA	TRBD1	TRBV7-9	TRBJ1-4	CASSGTGGPREKLFF	TGTGCCAGCAGCGGGACAGGGGGCCCCCGGGAAAAACTGTTTTTT
NA	NA	TRBV2	TRBJ1-5	CASRSSGRLSNQPQHF	TGTGCCAGCAGGTCGTCCGGGCGCCTTAGCAATCAGCCCCAGCATTTT
NA	NA	TRBV10-1	TRBJ1-3	CASSEDLSSGNTIYF	TGCGCCAGCAGTGAAGACCTGAGCTCTGGAAACACCATATATTTT
NA	TRBD2	TRBV6-1	TRBJ2-2	CASSEDRLAGGTGELFF	TGTGCCAGCAGTGAAGATCGACTAGCGGGGGGTACCGGGGAGCTGTTTTTT
NA	NA	TRBV27	TRBJ2-7	CASSPSILKWEQYF	TGTGCCAGCAGTCCATCGATCCTTAAGTGGGAGCAGTACTTC
NA	NA	TRBV7-9	TRBJ1-6	CASSSSGGSPPLHF	TGTGCCAGCAGCAGCAGCGGGGGGTCTCCACCCCTCCACTTT
once	NA	TRBV27	TRBJ2-3	CASRAREQGITDTQYF	TGTGCCAGCAGGGCCCGGGAGCAGGGAATCACAGATACGCAGTATTTT
NA	NA	TRBV7-6	TRBJ2-6	CASSWSSGANVLTF	TGTGCCAGCAGCTGGTCCTCCGGGGCCAACGTCCTGACTTTC
NA	NA	TRBV15	TRBJ1-3	CATGPGLAGNTIYF	TGTGCCACCGGCCCAGGTCTAGCTGGAAACACCATATATTTT
NA	TRBD1	TRBV14	TRBJ2-6	CASSQGWAGGAVFTGANVLTF	TGTGCCAGCAGCCAAGGTTGGGCAGGGGGCGCGGTATTCACTGGGGCCAACGTCCTGACTTTC
NA	NA	TRBV7-2	TRBJ2-1	CASSLGQGHYNEQFF	TGTGCCAGCAGCTTGGGTCAGGGACATTACAATGAGCAGTTCTTC
many	NA	TRBV5-1	TRBJ2-1	CASAVSLSSLNEQFF	TGCGCCAGCGCCGTTAGTCTCAGTTCCCTCAATGAGCAGTTCTTC
NA	NA	TRBV20-1	TRBJ1-2	CSAGTQHTF	TGCAGTGCGGGGACCCAGCACACCTTC
NA	NA	TRBV5-1	TRBJ2-5	CASSVGGRQETQYF	TGCGCCAGCAGCGTCGGGGGGCGGCAAGAGACCCAGTACTTC
few	NA	TRBV5-6	TRBJ2-5	CASSLGPRENGETQYF	TGTGCCAGCAGCTTGGGACCCCGGGAGAATGGAGAGACCCAGTACTTC
NA	NA	TRBV6-6	TRBJ2-2	CASSPRRQTDAGELFF	TGTGCCAGCAGTCCCAGGAGGCAAACAGATGCCGGGGAGCTGTTTTTT
NA	TRBD1	TRBV7-9	TRBJ1-3	CASSRQGAEGTIYF	TGTGCCAGCAGTCGACAGGGGGCTGAAGGCACCATATATTTT
NA	NA	TRBV5-1	TRBJ1-4	CASRRDPAQGGKLFF	TGCGCCAGCAGACGGGATCCTGCGCAGGGCGGAAAACTGTTTTTT
NA	NA	TRBV7-7	TRBJ2-5	CASSLVLGQETQYF	TGTGCTAGCAGCTTAGTCTTAGGACAAGAGACCCAGTACTTC
few	NA	TRBV11-2	TRBJ1-1	CASSPDWGTEAFF	TGTGCCAGCAGCCCCGATTGGGGGACTGAAGCTTTCTTT
NA	NA	TRBV7-9	TRBJ2-1	CASSLSRAYNEQFF	TGTGCCAGCAGCTTGTCTAGAGCCTACAATGAGCAGTTCTTC
once	NA	TRBV7-2	TRBJ2-4	CASSTRVGGPDIQYF	TGTGCCAGCAGCACTAGAGTAGGGGGGCCGGACATTCAGTACTTC
once	NA	TRBV12-5	TRBJ1-5	CASGFDNQPQHF	TGTGCTAGTGGTTTTGACAATCAGCCCCAGCATTTT
once	NA	TRBV7-2	TRBJ1-1	CASRRTAVGDTEAFF	TGTGCCAGCAGGCGGACAGCAGTGGGGGACACTGAAGCTTTCTTT
once	NA	TRBV5-1	TRBJ2-1	CASSKQGIDNEQFF	TGCGCCAGCAGTAAACAGGGAATCGACAATGAGCAGTTCTTC
NA	TRBD2	TRBV19	TRBJ2-7	CASSIGLAGEQYF	TGTGCCAGTAGTATAGGACTAGCGGGGGAGCAGTACTTC
NA	NA	TRBV5-1	TRBJ1-1	CASSLDGSGGSTEAFF	TGCGCCAGCAGCTTGGATGGATCGGGGGGAAGTACTGAAGCTTTCTTT
NA	NA	TRBV28	TRBJ1-3	CASTRITGNTIYF	TGTGCCAGCACCAGAATTACTGGAAACACCATATATTTT
NA	NA	TRBV4-1	TRBJ2-3	CASSQGGTVDTQYF	TGCGCCAGCAGCCAAGGGGGGACGGTAGATACGCAGTATTTT